What follows are 10 T cell receptor beta chains derived from one specimen sequenced in a study of shared clonotypes between healthy human individuals. Repertoires were generated with immunoSEQ multiplex PCR, while TCRdb's copy carries only in-frame clones and drops some. Seen here are 2.3 million or so clones, approximately 95% observed once, and the top ten hold about 0.41%. The specimen sequenced was naive CD4+ T cells from PBMCs. Subset defined: CD45RA+ positively selected. The receptors stem from a man between 18 and 29 years old in good health. Some clones in this sample may be carry-over from other donors' samples.

For the CDR3, the DNA is TGTGCCAGCAGTCCGCGGACGATTTCTGAAGCTTTCTTT. Translating gives CASSPRTISEAFF. The chain carries TRBV2 and TRBJ1-1; D is ambiguous. Trimming cost V 5 bases and J 6 bases, with 13 bases left between them. Germline loops: CDR1 SNHLY, CDR2 FYNNEI. The CDR3 sequence is 13 residues long.

This chain links TRBV5-1 with TRBJ2-5; D not resolved. This CDR3 is 14 amino acids long. The V and J ends lost 0 bases and 5 bases respectively, with 11 bases between them. CDR1 and CDR2 (germline): SGHRS, YFSETQ. CDR3 amino acids: CASSLAGRLETQYF. CDR3 DNA: TGCGCCAGCAGCTTGGCCGGGCGTCTGGAGACCCAGTACTTC.

The V and J genes are TRBV28 and TRBJ1-4; D unresolved. The CDR3 runs 12 residues. The germline gives CDR1 MDHEN, CDR2 SYDVKM. V shed 9 bases and J shed 8 bases, with 13 bases lying between them. In nucleotides, the CDR3 is TGTGCCAGTGCCCTGGTGGGGGAAAAACTGTTTTTT. As protein: CASALVGEKLFF.

This chain uses TRBV9 with TRBJ1-4; TRBD1 might be the D (6 bases). The CDR3 has 15 amino acids. V was pared by 5 bases and J by 8 bases, with 19 bases between. Germline CDR1 SGDLS, CDR2 YYNGEE. The CDR3 bases are TGTGCCAGCAGTTTTACAGGGACCATAGGGGAAAAACTGTTTTTT. Translation gives CASSFTGTIGEKLFF.

With respect to this clone: This CDR3 is also generated by other DNA sequences in the sample. The chain couples TRBV6-5 to TRBJ1-2, with a possible D match to TRBD1 (6 bases). The CDR3 has 13 residues. Per the germline V gene, CDR1 is MNHEY and CDR2 is SVGAGI. V was clipped by 0 bases and J by 5 bases, with 7 bases between them. DNA for the CDR3: TGTGCCAGCAGTTACTCTCAGGGGTATGGCTACACCTTC. It specifies CASSYSQGYGYTF.

As concerns this clone: Different DNA sequences within this sample yield the same CDR3. This chain connects TRBV5-1 to TRBJ2-7; 8 positions match TRBD1. The germline V gene has CDR1 SGHRS and CDR2 YFSETQ. The length of the CDR3 is 14 residues. The J segment lost 6 bases and the V segment lost 4 bases, leaving 9 bases of the junction unmatched. The CDR3 sequence: CASSPLGQGGEQYF. In nucleotides, the CDR3 is TGCGCCAGCAGCCCTCTAGGACAGGGTGGCGAGCAGTACTTC.

A word on this clone: The same CDR3 also results from other DNA sequences found in this sample. This chain joins TRBV9 and TRBJ2-7; the D gene is possibly TRBD1 (7 bases). Per the germline V gene, CDR1 is SGDLS and CDR2 is YYNGEE. Deletions cut 3 bases from V and 3 bases from J, with 19 bases between. This CDR3 region has 16 residues. CDR3 residues: CASSAGGRGTLYEQYF. CDR3 in DNA: TGTGCCAGCAGCGCAGGGGGGAGAGGGACTCTCTACGAGCAGTACTTC.

This chain joins TRBV5-4 and TRBJ1-1; D gene ambiguous. The germline CDR1 and CDR2 sequences are SGHNT and YYREEE (reference sequence). CDR3 length: 14 amino acids. Trimming removed 0 bases from V and 1 base from J, with 7 bases in between. CDR3 sequence (DNA): TGTGCCAGCAGCTTGGGGGCGAAGAACACTGAAGCTTTCTTT. This codes for CASSLGAKNTEAFF. The entire variable domain, with the rest obtained from reference TRBV5-4 and TRBJ1-1, is as follows: ETGVTQSPTHLIKTRGQQVTLRCSSQSGHNTVSWYQQALGQGPQFIFQYYREEENGRGNFPPRFSGLQFPNYSSELNVNALELDDSALYLCASSLGAKNTEAFFGQGTRLTVV.

The V and J genes are TRBV29-1 and TRBJ2-5; no clear D gene. Trimming stripped 5 bases from V and 1 base from J, with 5 bases between. This CDR3 region has 11 residues. CDR1 and CDR2 from the germline V gene are SQVTM and ANQGSEA. CDR3 nucleotide sequence: TGCAGCGTTAGATTCCAAGAGACCCAGTACTTC. Its protein product is CSVRFQETQYF.

DNA for the CDR3: TGCGCCAGCAGTGAGTCGGGGACTAGCGGGAGGAGAAAGACCCAGTACTTC. Its protein is CASSESGTSGRRKTQYF. The gene calls are TRBV10-1 and TRBJ2-5; 15 positions match TRBD2. The CDR3 length is 17 residues. Germline-derived CDR1 and CDR2 are WNHNN and SYGVQD (reference sequence). With V trimmed by 0 bases and J by 6 bases, 5 bases remained unmatched.